This TCR beta chain was found in a study of shared clonotypes between healthy human individuals. General observations from the study: Richness estimates generally favored naive over memory subsets.

Germline CDR1 is SEHNR and CDR2 is FQNEAQ (reference sequence). Trimming took 4 bases from V and 2 from J, leaving 4 bases between them. This CDR3 comprises 12 residues. The data were produced by immunoSEQ multiplex PCR, yet TCRdb's version contains in-frame clones alone and is incomplete. The sample includes under 2,000,000 clones, over 85% of them seen just once. Terminally differentiated effector memory CD45RA+ cells were left out of the naive CD8 fraction, which was CD45RO-negative and positively selected for CCR7. Concerning this clone itself: Antigen: not known.

The J gene is TRBJ2-3, the V gene TRBV7-9; D not certain. The TCR originated in a man aged 18 to 35 in good health. Sequenced sample: naive CD8+ T cells sorted from blood. CDR3 nucleotides: TGTGCCAGCAGCTGGGACACAGATACGCAGTATTTT. Translation: CASSWDTDTQYF.